The rows below give T cell receptor beta chains drawn from one sample of a study of OX40 agonist ivuxolimab in advanced cancers. Generated by immunoSEQ multiplex PCR, the TCRdb table keeps only in-frame clones and is missing some. The sample consists of around 88,000 clones, around 90% of them appearing once. The sequences come from CD4+ or CD8+ T cells sorted from blood, collected in a trial of the OX40 agonist ivuxolimab. These receptors were taken from an adult with an advanced solid tumor such as melanoma, head and neck, liver or kidney cancer. Each CDR3 is given with its conserved first and last residue. The D gene is left open where the match is weak. Clone size is stated in some rows and not others, as once, few, many or a class when expanded.

clone_size | j_call | d_call | v_call | cdr3_nt | cdr3_aa
. | TRBJ1-5 | . | TRBV6-5 | TGTGCCAGCAGCAGGGGTAGCAATCAGCCCCAGCATTTT | CASSRGSNQPQHF
once | TRBJ2-5 | . | TRBV30 | TGTGCCTGGAGTCTCAAGAGTGCGGGGACCCAGTACTTC | CAWSLKSAGTQYF
once | TRBJ2-1 | . | TRBV6-1 | TGTGCCAGCAGTGAAGTGGGACGGGAGCAGTTCTTC | CASSEVGREQFF
. | TRBJ2-2 | . | TRBV30 | TGTGCCTGGAGTGTGCAGGGGCCCGGGGAGCTGTTTTTT | CAWSVQGPGELFF
once | TRBJ2-3 | . | TRBV2 | TGTGCCAGCAGTGCCCGGATCGACACAGATACGCAGTATTTT | CASSARIDTDTQYF
. | TRBJ1-2 | . | TRBV29-1 | TGCAGCGTTGCTACAGGGATAGGCTATGGCTACACCTTC | CSVATGIGYGYTF
once | TRBJ2-7 | . | TRBV6-5 | TGTGCCAGCATTAGCGGATACCCCTACGAGCAGTACTTC | CASISGYPYEQYF
. | TRBJ1-5 | . | TRBV21-1 | TGTGCCAGCAGCCATCCCACAGGGGTATGGCCCCAGCATTTT | CASSHPTGVWPQHF
. | TRBJ1-6 | TRBD1 | TRBV10-2 | TGCGCCAGCAGGGAAGACAGGGACTCCTATAATTCACCCCTCCACTTT | CASREDRDSYNSPLHF
. | TRBJ1-3 | . | TRBV19 | TGTGCCAGTACGAGTGGGAGCTCTGGAAACACCATATATTTT | CASTSGSSGNTIYF
. | TRBJ2-7 | TRBD1 | TRBV6-5 | TGTGCCAGCAGCCCCATTGCCGGGACAGTCTACGAGCAGTACTTC | CASSPIAGTVYEQYF
. | TRBJ2-1 | TRBD1 | TRBV18 | TGTGCCAGCTCACCGGGACAGGAGAACAATGAGCAGTTCTTC | CASSPGQENNEQFF
. | TRBJ2-7 | . | TRBV7-2 | TGTGCCAGCAGCTTCCCCAGGGGATACGAGCAGTACTTC | CASSFPRGYEQYF
. | TRBJ2-5 | TRBD1 | TRBV10-2 | TGCGCCAGCAGTGAATGGACAGGCCGCGTGATCCAAGAGACCCAGTACTTC | CASSEWTGRVIQETQYF
once | TRBJ1-1 | . | TRBV6-5 | TGTGCCAGCAGACTCGACAGCCCAGGCACTGAAGCTTTCTTT | CASRLDSPGTEAFF
. | TRBJ2-5 | TRBD2 | TRBV7-9 | TGTGCCAGCAGCTTATGGGGGGGAGAGACCCAGTACTTC | CASSLWGGETQYF
. | TRBJ1-2 | . | TRBV30 | TGTGCCTGCAGGAGGCTTGGGGTAATAGTAGTCTTC | CACRRLGVIVVF
once | TRBJ1-1 | . | TRBV11-2 | TGTGCCAGCAGCTTGTTAGTACCCGCTGAAGCTTTCTTT | CASSLLVPAEAFF
. | TRBJ1-2 | . | TRBV18 | TGTGCCAGCTCACCAGGGGAGGCCTTATTTAACTATGGCTACACCTTC | CASSPGEALFNYGYTF
. | TRBJ1-2 | . | TRBV5-6 | TGTGCCAGCAGGTTGGGGATTAACTATGGCTACACCTTC | CASRLGINYGYTF
. | TRBJ1-6 | . | TRBV5-8 | TGTGCCAGCAGCTTCAACCGGCATAATTCACCCCTCCACTTT | CASSFNRHNSPLHF
. | TRBJ1-1 | TRBD1 | TRBV14 | TGTGCCAGCAGCCGTCTGGAGACAGGGGGCCTTTTCGGGGGCACTGAAGCTTTCTTT | CASSRLETGGLFGGTEAFF
. | TRBJ2-7 | . | TRBV6-5 | TGTGCCAGCACCGCCGGGACATCCCCCTACGAGCAGTACTTC | CASTAGTSPYEQYF
. | TRBJ2-5 | . | TRBV30 | TGTGCCTGGAGTGTATCCGGGGGAGAGACCCAGTACTTC | CAWSVSGGETQYF
. | TRBJ1-2 | TRBD1 | TRBV5-6 | TGTGCCAGCAGTCTTAGCGGTGTTGGAGGGGGCGCCTTCTATGGCTACACCTTC | CASSLSGVGGGAFYGYTF
. | TRBJ1-2 | TRBD1 | TRBV7-8 | TGTGCCAGCAGACCGTCCCGGGGACAGTTCGGTTATGGCTACACCTTC | CASRPSRGQFGYGYTF
. | TRBJ2-3 | . | TRBV11-3 | TGTGCCAGCAGCTTAGCCTTAGCGCGAAGCACAGATACGCAGTATTTT | CASSLALARSTDTQYF
. | TRBJ1-5 | . | TRBV19 | TGTGGGCAGCGCAATCAGCCCCAGCATTTT | CGQRNQPQHF
. | TRBJ1-2 | . | TRBV11-3 | TGTGCCAGCAGCCTGTACCTGGGGACTTCAGGTGGCTACACCTTC | CASSLYLGTSGGYTF
. | TRBJ2-2 | TRBD2 | TRBV5-1 | TGCGCCAGCAGCTTGGGGACTAGCGGGAAAGTCGGGGAGCTGTTTTTT | CASSLGTSGKVGELFF
. | TRBJ1-2 | . | TRBV29-1 | TGCAGCGTTGAAGAGTATCTCCGGCGAGGCTACACCTTC | CSVEEYLRRGYTF
. | TRBJ1-4 | . | TRBV5-1 | TGCGCCAGCAGCTTCGACGTAACTAATGAAAAACTGTTTTTT | CASSFDVTNEKLFF
. | TRBJ1-6 | . | TRBV5-1 | TGCGCCAGCAGCTTGAATAATTCACCCCTCCACTTT | CASSLNNSPLHF
. | TRBJ1-4 | . | TRBV6-5 | TGTGCCAGCAGGGCTGCAACTAATGAAAAACTGTTTTTT | CASRAATNEKLFF